These 17 T cell receptor beta chains share one sample of origin, sequenced in a study of CD8 T cell repertoires and HIV-1 epitope variants. Their specific antigens are unknown. Assay: immunoSEQ multiplex PCR; the TCRdb copy retains only in-frame clones and omits some. Of under 6,500 clones in the sample, approximately 65% were seen once. The sequencing input was cultured CD8+ T cells derived from PBMCs. These TCRs come from a male donor with HIV.

CDR3 DNA: TGTGCCAGCAGCTTCGCCGAGTACGAGCAGTACTTC. It encodes CASSFAEYEQYF. The chain recombines TRBV5-6 with TRBJ2-7; no clear D. The CDR3 has 12 amino acids. The V end lost 2 bases, the J end lost 4 bases, and 7 bases lay between the germline ends. Germline V lookup: CDR1 SGHDT, CDR2 YYEEEE.

This chain joins TRBV11-2 and TRBJ1-3; tentative D call: TRBD1 (5 bases). The length of the CDR3 is 17 residues. V was pared by 3 bases and J by 0 bases, with 15 bases between. Per the germline V gene, CDR1 is SGHAT and CDR2 is FQNNGV. The CDR3 coding sequence is TGTGCCAGCAGCTTCCCCTCGCAGGGTAACTCTGGAAACACCATATATTTT. This codes for CASSFPSQGNSGNTIYF.

V usage is TRBV27 and J usage is TRBJ2-5, with a tentative D call TRBD1 (6 bases). Trimming shortened V by 3 bases and J by 5 bases, and 16 bases separated the two germline ends. This CDR3 region has 15 residues. Germline V gene data show CDR1 as MNHEY and CDR2 as SMNVEV (reference sequence). This CDR3 reads CASSLTVQGGETQYF. CDR3 DNA: TGTGCCAGCAGTTTGACCGTACAGGGTGGGGAGACCCAGTACTTC.

This clone was counted a few times. In DNA, the CDR3 is TGTGCCAGCAGCCCTTCATCAGTCTATAGCAATCAGCCCCAGCATTTT. It codes for CASSPSSVYSNQPQHF. V and J are TRBV6-6 and TRBJ1-5; D unclear. The V end was cut by 6 bases, the J end by 0 bases, with 15 bases between. The CDR3 is 16 amino acids. Germline V gives CDR1 MNHNY, CDR2 SVGAGI (reference sequence).

The rearrangement joins TRBV5-4 to TRBJ1-1, with D tentatively TRBD1 (6 bases). The V and J ends lost 4 bases and 0 bases respectively, with 16 bases between them. Germline V gene lookup returns CDR1 SGHNT and CDR2 YYREEE (reference sequence). This CDR3 is built from 16 residues. The CDR3 DNA sequence: TGTGCCAGCAGCCTCGACGAAGGGGGGATGAACACTGAAGCTTTCTTT. This gives the protein CASSLDEGGMNTEAFF.

In this sample, this clone turned up once. This rearrangement joins TRBV28 to TRBJ2-3; 7 bases fit TRBD1. CDR1 is MDHEN, CDR2 SYDVKM, per germline. This CDR3 is built from 15 residues. Losses at the gene ends were 6 bases for V and 1 base for J; bases not matched to a gene: 7. The CDR3 bases are TGTGCCAGCAGCCCCCGGGACAGTGGCACAGATACGCAGTATTTT. Residues: CASSPRDSGTDTQYF.

The rearrangement uses TRBV19 and TRBJ2-7, with 8 bases fitting TRBD2. The CDR3 covers 13 residues. The V gene end was trimmed by 8 bases and the J gene end by 1 base; junction bases not matched to a gene: 4. Germline V gene sequence: CDR1 LNHDA, CDR2 SQIVND (reference sequence). CDR3 sequence: CASSSGGSYEQYF. As DNA, the CDR3 is TGTGCCAGTTCCTCGGGAGGGTCCTACGAGCAGTACTTC.

The J gene is TRBJ1-2, the V gene TRBV7-6; unclear D gene. Looked up from germline, CDR1 is SGHVS and CDR2 is FNYEAQ. This CDR3 contains 16 residues. The V gene lost 5 bases and the J gene lost 3 bases, with 19 bases spanning the gap. The CDR3 is CASSPWPVELDYGYTF. In DNA form, the CDR3 reads TGTGCCAGCAGCCCTTGGCCGGTAGAATTGGACTATGGCTACACCTTC.

In this sample, this clone turned up once. The rearrangement uses TRBV19 and TRBJ2-1; 10 bases are shared with TRBD1. V trimming: 3 bases; J trimming: 7 bases; junction bases outside the gene matches: 6. The CDR3 is 15 amino acids. The V gene's germline CDR1 is LNHDA and CDR2 SQIVND (reference sequence). The CDR3 loop is CASSMAGQGINEQFF. CDR3 bases: TGTGCCAGTAGTATGGCGGGACAGGGGATTAATGAGCAGTTCTTC.

The chain links TRBV7-9 to TRBJ1-5; no reliable D call. CDR1 is SEHNR and CDR2 is FQNEAQ in the germline V gene (reference sequence). This CDR3 has 14 amino acids. Trimming took off 5 bases at V and 2 bases at J, with 10 bases between the two ends. The CDR3 nucleotides read TGTGCCAGCAGCGGAACCCCAGGCAATCAGCCCCAGCATTTT. As protein: CASSGTPGNQPQHF. Looking up the rest from reference TRBV7-9 and TRBJ1-5 gives the full variable domain: DTGVSQNPRHKITKRGQNVTFRCDPISEHNRLYWYRQTLGQGPEFLTYFQNEAQLEKSRLLSDRFSAERPKGSFSTLEIQRTEQGDSAMYLCASSGTPGNQPQHFGDGTRLSIL.

V usage is TRBV11-3 and J usage is TRBJ2-7; 11 nucleotides align to TRBD2. The V gene's germline CDR1 is SGHNT and CDR2 YENEEA. The V and J ends lost 0 bases and 4 bases, in that order; junction bases with no gene match: 8. The CDR3 loop spans 17 amino acids. DNA for the CDR3: TGTGCCAGCAGCTTAGAAAGGGTACTAGCGGGAGTATACGAGCAGTACTTC. Its protein product is CASSLERVLAGVYEQYF.

A note on this clone: A read error may produce the germline difference seen at one junction end. The J gene is TRBJ2-1, the V gene TRBV13; D is ambiguous. The V gene's germline CDR1 is PRHDT and CDR2 FYEKMQ (reference sequence). The CDR3 is made up of 13 amino acids. CDR3 nucleotides: TGTGCCAGCACCTTACGGTTGGACAATGAGCAGTTCTTC. Translating gives CASTLRLDNEQFF.

The chain has TRBV6-1 and TRBJ1-1, with 9 positions matching TRBD1. V was pared by 7 bases and J by 5 bases, with 8 bases of the junction left unmatched. The CDR3 is 14 residues long. Germline V gene sequence: CDR1 MNHNS, CDR2 SASEGT. CDR3 DNA sequence: TGTGCCAGCATCAGGGGACAGGGACCTACTGAAGCTTTCTTT. Translated, it gives CASIRGQGPTEAFF.

CDR3 protein: CASSPGDYEQYF. In DNA form, the CDR3 reads TGTGCCAGCAGTCCAGGGGACTACGAGCAGTACTTC. The genes are TRBV6-6 and TRBJ2-7, with D tentatively TRBD1 (6 bases). CDR3 length: 12 amino acids. V lost 5 bases and J 3 bases, leaving 8 bases between the germline ends. CDR1 MNHNY and CDR2 SVGAGI come from the germline V gene (reference sequence).

This clone was seen a few times. The rearrangement links TRBV6-6 to TRBJ1-2; D might be TRBD1 (6 bases). This CDR3 is 12 amino acids long. CDR1 and CDR2 (germline): MNHNY, SVGAGI (reference sequence). V shed 5 bases and J shed 8 bases, with 12 bases lying between them. CDR3 loop: CASSTPGGGYTF. The CDR3 DNA follows: TGTGCCAGCAGTACTCCGGGGGGCGGCTACACCTTC.

This clone was found a few times. The V call is TRBV7-6, the J call TRBJ1-1; possibly TRBD1 for D (5 bases). The CDR3 is made up of 14 amino acids. Trimming removed 4 bases at V and 1 base at J, with 10 bases between. CDR1 SGHVS and CDR2 FNYEAQ come from the germline V gene. CDR3 region: CASSSMDKNTEAFF. The CDR3 DNA is TGTGCCAGCAGCTCCATGGACAAGAACACTGAAGCTTTCTTT.

The CDR3 protein is CASSPDPNGGEQYF. The CDR3 nucleotides read TGTGCCAGTAGTCCCGACCCGAACGGGGGCGAGCAGTACTTC. V gene TRBV19 combines with J gene TRBJ2-7; D may be TRBD2 (6 bases). The germline V gene has CDR1 LNHDA and CDR2 SQIVND (reference sequence). The CDR3 has 14 amino acids. Trimming stripped 5 bases from V and 6 bases from J, with 17 bases between.